This T cell receptor beta chain is drawn from a study of human T cells and chemical hapten exposure. About the research overall: Variability of per-sample TCR yields stemmed mainly from small differences in pooled library volume.

Whole blood that had not been fractionated was the source of extracted total RNA. Germline-derived CDR1 and CDR2 are SNHLY and FYNNEI. The CDR3 loop spans 14 amino acids. V lost 4 bases to trimming and J lost 0 bases, with 7 bases between them. The library tagged each cDNA molecule with unique molecular identifiers. Under the authors' procedure: Sample TCR counts, which ranged from 23,224 to 690,600, had a median of 95,638. A single record per CDR3 protein comes from TCRdb applying MiXCR to the 5' RACE reads. The V and J calls follow TCRdb's processing rather than the paper's. This sample has 110,000 or so distinct CDR3 sequences, with approximately 20% found just once. This clonotype was recorded a few times.

The clonotype was recovered from a human donor in good health. The chain uses TRBV2 and TRBJ2-1, with D unclear. The chain's CDR3 is CASSAGRSYNEQFF. The CDR3 nucleotides are TGTGCCAGCAGTGCCGGCCGCTCCTACAATGAGCAGTTCTTC.